This T cell receptor beta chain appears in the sequencing data of a study of Ad26.COV2.S vaccination and SARS-CoV-2 variants. Study in general: In the COV1001 trial, the donor was in the Ad26.COV2.S arm.

This sample's treatment: roughly 19 received Ad26.COV2.S at low or high dose, single or two shots; about five received placebo; per-sample allocation not given. Day 63 after the first injection of vaccine or placebo was the sampling time. Adults aged 18-55 years in Boston included the donor. An Ad26 vector expressing Wuhan-strain SARS-CoV-2 spike constituted the vaccine. TCRdb's copy holds only in-frame clones and misses some; the assay was immunoSEQ multiplex PCR. The table lists about 440,000 clones, about nine tenths of them singletons. In germline, CDR1 is SGHVS, CDR2 FQNEAQ. The CDR3 is 12 residues long. V lost 5 bases and J 11 bases, leaving 10 bases between the germline ends. General observations from the study: Breadth and depth estimates from TCRs may understate total T cell responses.

This clone came up once. Its antigen is unknown. The sample in question was peripheral blood, obtained in a trial of Ad26.COV2.S vaccine versus placebo. The chain is built from TRBV7-8 and TRBJ1-6; a weak D match, TRBD1 (6 bases). This clonotype was sampled from a person aged 18-60 years who received the Ad26.COV2.S COVID-19 vaccine or a placebo. For the CDR3, the DNA is TGTGCCAGCAGCCCCGGGGGGCCACCCCTCCACTTT. Translation gives CASSPGGPPLHF.